This entry features one T cell receptor beta chain sequence. Antigen unknown. The data belong to a study of shared clonotypes between healthy human individuals. CDR1 is SEHNR and CDR2 is FQNEAQ in the germline V gene (reference sequence). There are 11 residues in the CDR3. The V end lost 11 bases, the J end lost 8 bases, and 12 bases lay between the germline ends. General study points: A handful of donors showed sharing of about 4.6% of naive CD4 clonotypes.

Sequenced by immunoSEQ multiplex PCR; TCRdb stores in-frame clones only, minus some. The table includes roughly 220,000 clones, about 65% detected once. Sequenced sample: memory CD4+ T cells sorted from blood. Subset noted: CD45RA-negative fraction. The chain couples TRBV7-9 to TRBJ1-4; D gene uncertain. The origin of this receptor is a man aged 25 to 40 in good health. CDR3 sequence reads: CAAGMGEKLFF. DNA for the CDR3: TGTGCCGCGGGGATGGGGGAAAAACTGTTTTTT.